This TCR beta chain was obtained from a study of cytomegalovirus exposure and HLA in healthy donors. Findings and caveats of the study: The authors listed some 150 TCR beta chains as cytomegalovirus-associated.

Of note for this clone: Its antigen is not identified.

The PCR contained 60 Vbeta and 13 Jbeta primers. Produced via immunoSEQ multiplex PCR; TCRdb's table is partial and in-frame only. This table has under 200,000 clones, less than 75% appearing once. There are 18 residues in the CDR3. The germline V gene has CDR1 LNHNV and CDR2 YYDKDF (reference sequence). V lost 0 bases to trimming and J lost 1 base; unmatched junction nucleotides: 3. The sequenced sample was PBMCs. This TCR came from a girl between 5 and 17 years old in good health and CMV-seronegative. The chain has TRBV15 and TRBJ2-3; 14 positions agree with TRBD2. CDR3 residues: CATSRDEGLAGGTDTQYF. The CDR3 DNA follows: TGTGCCACCAGCAGAGATGAGGGACTAGCGGGGGGCACAGATACGCAGTATTTT.